Listed below are T cell receptor beta chains from one sample, sequenced in a study of PD-1 blockade in mismatch repair-deficient tumors. The method was immunoSEQ multiplex PCR; TCRdb's version includes in-frame clones alone and lacks a portion of them. In the table there are 90,000 to 120,000 clones, over 65% of which are singletons. The source material was peripheral blood, sampled 36 weeks after starting pembrolizumab. The receptors originated from an adult with mismatch repair-deficient cancer. CDR3s include the opening cysteine and the closing phenylalanine or tryptophan. The order of the fields is clone size, D gene, J gene, V gene, CDR3 protein, CDR3 DNA. D genes are given only for firm matches. The size field is filled for only some rows; it gives once, few, many or a size class.

NA,TRBD1,TRBJ1-1,TRBV9,CASSGQGGGTEAFF,TGTGCCAGCAGCGGACAGGGCGGGGGCACTGAAGCTTTCTTT
NA,NA,TRBJ2-2,TRBV9,CASSVQGLNTGELFF,TGTGCCAGCAGCGTTCAGGGGCTGAACACCGGGGAGCTGTTTTTT
NA,NA,TRBJ2-3,TRBV4-1,CASSPSEDADTQYF,TGCGCCAGCAGCCCTTCTGAGGACGCTGATACGCAGTATTTT
once,TRBD2,TRBJ2-1,TRBV19,CASSRETSENEQFF,TGTGCCAGTAGCCGAGAGACTAGCGAGAATGAGCAGTTCTTC
NA,NA,TRBJ1-2,TRBV18,CASSPLSDLRYGYTF,TGTGCCAGCTCACCGCTCAGCGACCTTCGCTATGGCTACACCTTC
NA,TRBD1,TRBJ2-3,TRBV27,CASSDRDRRTDTQYF,TGTGCCAGCAGTGACCGGGACAGGAGAACAGATACGCAGTATTTT
NA,NA,TRBJ2-6,TRBV9,CASSQSSGANVLTF,TGTGCCAGCAGCCAAAGCTCTGGGGCCAACGTCCTGACTTTC
NA,NA,TRBJ2-7,TRBV7-2,CASSLEAGSSYEQYF,TGTGCCAGCAGCTTAGAGGCAGGGAGCTCCTACGAGCAGTACTTC
NA,TRBD1,TRBJ1-4,TRBV18,CASSRYRGMSEKLFF,TGTGCCAGCTCAAGATACAGGGGTATGAGTGAAAAACTGTTTTTT
NA,NA,TRBJ1-3,TRBV19,CASSMQGTGNTIYF,TGTGCCAGTAGTATGCAGGGAACTGGAAACACCATATATTTT
NA,NA,TRBJ1-2,TRBV9,CASSVEQTLGGYTF,TGTGCCAGCAGCGTAGAACAGACACTGGGTGGCTACACCTTC
NA,NA,TRBJ1-1,TRBV7-8,CASSLNAGVNTEAFF,TGTGCCAGCAGCTTAAACGCTGGGGTGAACACTGAAGCTTTCTTT
once,NA,TRBJ2-6,TRBV5-1,CASSFEGAAAFGANVLTF,TGCGCCAGCAGCTTCGAGGGAGCGGCGGCGTTTGGGGCCAACGTCCTGACTTTC
NA,TRBD2,TRBJ2-3,TRBV7-9,CASSLILAGVPDTQYF,TGTGCCAGCAGCTTAATTCTAGCGGGAGTTCCAGATACGCAGTATTTT
NA,NA,TRBJ2-2,TRBV6-1,CASSVFQPGTGELFF,TGTGCCAGCAGTGTCTTCCAGCCTGGGACCGGGGAGCTGTTTTTT
NA,TRBD1,TRBJ1-1,TRBV18,CASSPGQGTEAFF,TGTGCCAGCTCACCAGGACAGGGAACTGAAGCTTTCTTT
once,NA,TRBJ1-1,TRBV11-3,CASSLDTGQNTEAFF,TGTGCCAGCAGCCTAGACACGGGACAGAACACTGAAGCTTTCTTT
NA,NA,TRBJ1-2,TRBV6-5,CASSYKGQAIVGYTF,TGTGCCAGCAGTTATAAAGGCCAGGCCATTGTCGGCTACACCTTC
NA,NA,TRBJ2-6,TRBV30,CAWRARGGGGANVLTF,TGTGCCTGGAGAGCCAGGGGGGGAGGAGGGGCCAACGTCCTGACTTTC
large,NA,TRBJ2-7,TRBV10-2,CASLGTNSYEQYF,TGCGCCAGCCTGGGGACAAACTCCTACGAGCAGTACTTC
NA,NA,TRBJ1-1,TRBV2,CASSSQGDRGNTEAFF,TGTGCCAGCAGTTCACAGGGAGATCGGGGGAACACTGAAGCTTTCTTT
NA,NA,TRBJ2-1,TRBV27,CASSFGFYNEQFF,TGTGCCAGCAGTTTTGGGTTCTACAATGAGCAGTTCTTC
NA,TRBD1,TRBJ1-1,TRBV19,CASSIARTGEAFF,TGTGCCAGTAGTATAGCGAGGACAGGGGAAGCTTTCTTT
NA,NA,TRBJ2-3,TRBV11-3,CASSLGGGGDTQYF,TGTGCCAGCAGCTTAGGGGGGGGCGGAGATACGCAGTATTTT
NA,NA,TRBJ2-7,TRBV6-5,CASRGWPRDSEQYF,TGTGCCAGCCGGGGGTGGCCACGAGACTCCGAGCAGTACTTC
once,NA,TRBJ1-5,TRBV6-6,CASSYGYDSQLYPQHF,TGTGCCAGCAGTTACGGATATGACAGCCAATTATACCCCCAGCATTTT
NA,NA,TRBJ1-5,TRBV25-1,CASSEEGGQINQPQHF,TGTGCCAGCAGTGAGGAGGGGGGCCAAATCAATCAGCCCCAGCATTTT
NA,TRBD2,TRBJ2-7,TRBV6-5,CASSQPGLATYEQYF,TGTGCCAGCAGTCAACCGGGACTAGCGACCTACGAGCAGTACTTC
NA,NA,TRBJ2-2,TRBV5-6,CASSFLGAGELFF,TGTGCCAGCAGCTTTCTCGGGGCCGGGGAGCTGTTTTTT
NA,TRBD2,TRBJ2-1,TRBV27,CASSFRGLAGTSGNEQFF,TGTGCCAGCAGTTTTAGGGGACTAGCGGGCACCTCGGGCAATGAGCAGTTCTTC
NA,NA,TRBJ2-5,TRBV27,CASRGHQETQYF,TGTGCCAGCAGGGGACACCAAGAGACCCAGTACTTC
NA,NA,TRBJ2-5,TRBV5-1,CASTVAGNQETQYF,TGCGCCAGCACCGTAGCAGGGAATCAAGAGACCCAGTACTTC
NA,NA,TRBJ2-7,TRBV5-1,CASSLVGDSYEQYF,TGCGCCAGCAGCTTGGTTGGAGACTCCTACGAGCAGTACTTC
NA,NA,TRBJ1-1,TRBV11-3,CASSSQAGTEAFF,TGTGCCAGCAGCTCCCAGGCGGGGACTGAAGCTTTCTTT
NA,NA,TRBJ1-3,TRBV4-3,CASSQDMAGNTIYF,TGCGCCAGCAGCCAAGATATGGCTGGAAACACCATATATTTT
NA,TRBD2,TRBJ2-5,TRBV18,CASSASGRAVETQYF,TGTGCCAGCTCAGCCAGCGGGAGAGCCGTTGAGACCCAGTACTTC
NA,NA,TRBJ1-1,TRBV6-6,CASSIGLDGTEAFF,TGTGCCAGCAGTATCGGACTGGACGGCACTGAAGCTTTCTTT
NA,NA,TRBJ2-3,TRBV4-1,CASSQDGDTQYF,TGCGCCAGCAGCCAAGATGGGGATACGCAGTATTTT
NA,NA,TRBJ2-7,TRBV9,CASSVGLTNSYEQYF,TGTGCCAGCAGCGTAGGACTGACCAACTCCTACGAGCAGTACTTC
NA,NA,TRBJ2-2,TRBV27,CASSPGTPAGELFF,TGTGCCAGCAGTCCCGGGACACCTGCCGGGGAGCTGTTTTTT
NA,NA,TRBJ2-3,TRBV11-2,CASSLGRDTQYF,TGTGCCAGCAGCTTAGGAAGAGATACGCAGTATTTT
NA,TRBD1,TRBJ1-2,TRBV4-1,CASSQGQGAHYGYTF,TGCGCCAGCAGCCAAGGGCAGGGGGCGCATTATGGCTACACCTTC
NA,TRBD2,TRBJ2-7,TRBV4-2,CASSQVGLDEQYF,TGTGCCAGCAGCCAAGTGGGACTAGACGAGCAGTACTTC
few,NA,TRBJ2-1,TRBV19,CATSGLLTYNEQFF,TGTGCCACCTCGGGACTTCTTACCTACAATGAGCAGTTCTTC
once,NA,TRBJ1-1,TRBV7-3,CASSLNGGAANTEAFF,TGTGCCAGCAGCTTAAACGGGGGGGCAGCGAACACTGAAGCTTTCTTT
once,TRBD1,TRBJ2-2,TRBV30,CAVRTGQGVMGTGELFF,TGTGCCGTCCGGACGGGACAGGGGGTTATGGGCACCGGGGAGCTGTTTTTT
NA,NA,TRBJ1-3,TRBV9,CASSVAGSGGNTIYF,TGTGCCAGCAGCGTAGCAGGGTCCGGCGGAAACACCATATATTTT
NA,TRBD1,TRBJ1-3,TRBV9,CASSDDGQGADTIYF,TGTGCCAGCAGCGACGACGGACAGGGGGCAGACACCATATATTTT
NA,TRBD2,TRBJ2-7,TRBV5-6,CASSWRLAPWLEQYF,TGTGCCAGCAGCTGGAGACTAGCGCCCTGGTTGGAGCAGTACTTC
NA,NA,TRBJ1-2,TRBV4-1,CASSQLQGFGYGYTF,TGCGCCAGCAGCCAACTTCAGGGTTTTGGCTATGGCTACACCTTC
NA,TRBD2,TRBJ2-7,TRBV6-4,CASSRAGLPQELEQYF,TGTGCCAGCAGTCGTGCGGGACTACCCCAGGAGCTCGAGCAGTACTTC
NA,NA,TRBJ2-7,TRBV2,CASAPPGPTIYEQYF,TGTGCCAGCGCACCCCCCGGCCCCACGATCTACGAGCAGTACTTC
NA,TRBD2,TRBJ2-3,TRBV2,CASSLIIAGDTQYF,TGTGCCAGCAGTCTTATTATAGCGGGAGATACGCAGTATTTT